The T cell receptor (beta chain) described here comes from a study of blood T cell repertoires in COVID-19. About the study: Italy, Spain and the United States were the sources of the convalescent and acute COVID-19 samples.

In the original analysis: From reference gene primer amplification, estimates of nucleated cell counts were derived. TCRdb's table, derived via immunoSEQ multiplex PCR, lists solely in-frame clones and lacks some. The V and J calls and clone size are taken from that table; D and trimming were inferred from the DNA. The sample includes roughly 180,000 clones, roughly nine tenths of them seen just once. The clonotype was recovered from a man in his 70s with active or convalescent COVID-19. The sequencing input was peripheral blood.

CDR3 sequence (DNA): TGTGCCAGCAGCGAAGACGCGGGCTCTGGCTACACCTTC. Protein product: CASSEDAGSGYTF. This sequence joins TRBV5-4 and TRBJ1-2, with D uncertain. Germline V gene sequence: CDR1 SGHNT, CDR2 YYREEE (reference sequence). V was clipped by 4 bases and J by 7 bases, with 14 bases between them. The CDR3 totals 13 residues.